The 5 T cell receptor beta chains reported below all come from one sample, sequenced in a study of early T cells in non-severe SARS-CoV-2 infection. One entry per CDR3 protein results from TCRdb running MiXCR on the 5' RACE reads. Among some 57,000 distinct CDR3 sequences listed, under 8.5% were seen once. Sequences were obtained from whole blood. These receptors were collected from an adult who was a healthcare worker with PCR-confirmed SARS-CoV-2 infection or an uninfected control (not recorded which).

In this sample, this clonotype turned up a few times. The chain joins TRBV29-1 to TRBJ2-5, with D possibly TRBD1 on 6 matching bases. Germline CDR1 is SQVTM and CDR2 is ANQGSEA. The CDR3 loop spans 14 amino acids. V lost 6 bases and J lost 5, with 19 bases in between. CDR3 nucleotides: TGCAGCGTACCCAACTTGGGGACAACGGAGACCCAGTACTTC. It is translated as CSVPNLGTTETQYF.

This clonotype came up many times. The chain uses TRBV27 and TRBJ2-7, with D perhaps TRBD1 (5 bases). The CDR3 is 14 amino acids. V lost 3 bases and J lost 2, with 11 bases in between. Per germline, CDR1 MNHEY and CDR2 SMNVEV (reference sequence). Written as DNA, the CDR3 is TGTGCCAGCAGTTTGTGGGGCGGCGCCTACGAGCAGTACTTC. Translated, it gives CASSLWGGAYEQYF.

This clonotype has ten or more counts. CDR3: CASSEHYYGYTF. The DNA of the CDR3 is TGTGCCAGCAGTGAGCATTACTATGGCTACACCTTC. This sequence joins TRBV5-6 and TRBJ1-2; no definite D call. This CDR3 has 12 residues. Trimming left V 5 bases short and J 3 bases short, with 8 bases between. Germline CDR1 reads SGHDT; CDR2 reads YYEEEE.

The V gene is TRBV4-1, the J gene TRBJ2-3; D remains unclear. The germline V and J ends were trimmed by 5 bases and 0 bases, with 15 bases remaining between them. In germline, CDR1 is MGHRA, CDR2 YSYEKL. The CDR3 is 16 residues long. DNA for the CDR3: TGCGCCAGCAGCGGCCTCGGCTTTCTTAGCACAGATACGCAGTATTTT. It translates to CASSGLGFLSTDTQYF.

This clonotype was counted only a few times. The chain employs TRBV20-1 and TRBJ1-1; D perhaps matches TRBD1 (5 bases). The CDR3 covers 13 residues. Germline V gene sequence: CDR1 DFQATT, CDR2 SNEGSKA (reference sequence). V was shortened by 6 bases and J by 4 bases, with 15 bases between the two germline ends. The CDR3 bases are TGCAGTGCGGGGGGACTCAAGGCCACTGAAGCTTTCTTT. This translates into CSAGGLKATEAFF.